The text below deals with one T cell receptor (beta chain). The entry originates in a study of blood T cell repertoires in COVID-19. Study context: PBMCs, B-cell-depleted T cells, or T cells were the source of the cDNA or gDNA that made up the material.

In the original analysis: Amplification with reference gene primers provided the estimates of nucleated cell counts. The protocol was immunoSEQ multiplex PCR, while the TCRdb copy is restricted to in-frame clones and leaves out a portion. For V, J and clone size, that table is used; D and trimming come from the DNA. The sample shows around 100,000 clones, 80% to 90% of them seen only once. The germline CDR1 and CDR2 sequences are SGHNT and YENEEA. V shed 3 bases, J shed 4 bases, and the junction held 9 bases outside the gene matches. CDR3 length: 16 amino acids. This clonotype was sampled from a man of 80 years or more with acute or convalescent COVID-19. The rearrangement links TRBV11-3 to TRBJ2-1; the match to TRBD2 covers 7 bases. Sequencing was done on a sample of peripheral blood. The CDR3 protein is CASSFRFDSGYNEQFF. The CDR3 bases are TGTGCCAGCAGCTTTAGGTTTGATAGCGGGTACAATGAGCAGTTCTTC.